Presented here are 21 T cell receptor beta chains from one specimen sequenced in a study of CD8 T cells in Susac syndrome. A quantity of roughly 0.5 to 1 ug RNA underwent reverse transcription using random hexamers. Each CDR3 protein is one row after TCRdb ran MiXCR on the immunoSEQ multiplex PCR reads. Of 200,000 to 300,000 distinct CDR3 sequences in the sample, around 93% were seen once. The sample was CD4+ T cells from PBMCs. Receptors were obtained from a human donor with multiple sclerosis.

The CDR3 sequence is CASSLIGPSSYEQYV. In nucleotides, the CDR3 is TGTGCCAGCAGCTTGATCGGGCCCTCCTCCTACGAGCAGTACGTC. The chain carries TRBV5-6 and TRBJ2-7, with D uncertain. V lost 1 base and J 0 bases, leaving 11 bases between the germline ends. CDR1 is SGHDT, CDR2 YYEEEE, per germline. The CDR3 runs 15 residues.

CDR3 amino acids: CATSRVFAGQGGELFF. Written as DNA, the CDR3 is TGTGCCACCAGCAGAGTATTTGCGGGGCAAGGCGGGGAGCTGTTTTTT. The V gene is TRBV15, the J gene TRBJ2-2; D is possibly TRBD2 (6 bases). The CDR3 sequence is 16 residues long. CDR1 is LNHNV and CDR2 is YYDKDF in the germline V gene (reference sequence). The ends were cut back, 1 base at V and 7 bases at J, with 16 bases in the middle. The full variable domain, rest sourced from reference TRBV15 and TRBJ2-2, is DAMVIQNPRYQVTQFGKPVTLSCSQTLNHNVMYWYQQKSSQAPKLLFHYYDKDFNNEADTPDNFQSRRPNTSFCFLDIRSPGLGDTAMYLCATSRVFAGQGGELFFGEGSRLTVL.

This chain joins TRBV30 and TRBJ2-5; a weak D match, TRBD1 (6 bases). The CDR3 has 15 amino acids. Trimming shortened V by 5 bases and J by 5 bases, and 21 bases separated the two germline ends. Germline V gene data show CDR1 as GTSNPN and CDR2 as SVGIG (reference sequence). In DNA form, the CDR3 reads TGTGCCTGGTCTTACCTCAGGGGTCTCGCGGAGACCCAGTACTTC. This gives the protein CAWSYLRGLAETQYF. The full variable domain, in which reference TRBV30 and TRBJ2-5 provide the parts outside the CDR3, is SQTIHQWPATLVQPVGSPLSLECTVEGTSNPNLYWYRQAAGRGLQLLFYSVGIGQISSEVPQNLSASRPQDRQFILSSKKLLLSDSGFYLCAWSYLRGLAETQYFGPGTRLLVL.

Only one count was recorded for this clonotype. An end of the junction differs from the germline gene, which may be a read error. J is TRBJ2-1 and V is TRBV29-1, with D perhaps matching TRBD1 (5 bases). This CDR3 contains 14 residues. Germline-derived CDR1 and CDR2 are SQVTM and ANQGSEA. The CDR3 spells CSGEGAFLRNEQFF. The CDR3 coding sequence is TGCAGCGGTGAAGGGGCATTCCTCCGCAATGAGCAGTTCTTC.

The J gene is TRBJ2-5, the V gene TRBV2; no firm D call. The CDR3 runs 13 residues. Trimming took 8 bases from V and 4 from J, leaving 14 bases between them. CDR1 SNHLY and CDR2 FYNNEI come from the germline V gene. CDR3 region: CASLELSPETQYF. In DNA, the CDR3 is TGTGCCAGCCTGGAGTTATCTCCAGAGACCCAGTACTTC.

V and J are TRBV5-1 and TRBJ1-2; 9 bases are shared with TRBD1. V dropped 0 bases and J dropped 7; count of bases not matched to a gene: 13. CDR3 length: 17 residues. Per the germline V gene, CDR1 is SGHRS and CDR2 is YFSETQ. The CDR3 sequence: CASSLEGTGRKGVGYTF. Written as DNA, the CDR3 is TGCGCCAGCAGCTTGGAGGGGACAGGGCGAAAAGGAGTTGGCTACACCTTC. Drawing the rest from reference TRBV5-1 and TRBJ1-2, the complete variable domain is KAGVTQTPRYLIKTRGQQVTLSCSPISGHRSVSWYQQTPGQGLQFLFEYFSETQRNKGNFPGRFSGRQFSNSRSEMNVSTLELGDSALYLCASSLEGTGRKGVGYTFGSGTRLTVV.

This CDR3 is CASSPPGQGRQPQHF. The CDR3 nucleotides read TGTGCCAGCTCACCACCAGGTCAGGGGCGGCAGCCCCAGCATTTT. The chain links TRBV18 to TRBJ1-5, with D tentatively TRBD1 (6 bases). Germline V gene lookup returns CDR1 KGHSH and CDR2 LQKENI. Trimming took 0 bases from V and 7 from J, leaving 13 bases between them. The CDR3 has 15 residues.

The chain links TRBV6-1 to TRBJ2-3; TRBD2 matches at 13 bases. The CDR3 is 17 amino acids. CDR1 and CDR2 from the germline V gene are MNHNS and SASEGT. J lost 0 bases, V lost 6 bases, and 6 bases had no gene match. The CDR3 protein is CASRTGLAGPSTDTQYF. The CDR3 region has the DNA TGTGCCAGCAGGACGGGACTAGCGGGACCTAGCACAGATACGCAGTATTTT.

The chain's CDR3 is CASGLAGPDTQYF. In DNA, the CDR3 is TGCGCCAGCGGTTTAGCAGGCCCAGATACGCAGTATTTT. The V gene is TRBV5-1, the J gene TRBJ2-3; the D is unclear. The germline CDR1 and CDR2 sequences are SGHRS and YFSETQ. Trimming cost V 7 bases and J 4 bases, with 13 bases left between them. The CDR3 consists of 13 residues.

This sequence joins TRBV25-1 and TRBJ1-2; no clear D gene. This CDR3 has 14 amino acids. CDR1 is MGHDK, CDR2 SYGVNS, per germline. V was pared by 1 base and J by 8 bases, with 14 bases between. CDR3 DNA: TGTGCCAGCAGTGAATTCCCCCCCTTCGAGGGCTACACCTTC. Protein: CASSEFPPFEGYTF.

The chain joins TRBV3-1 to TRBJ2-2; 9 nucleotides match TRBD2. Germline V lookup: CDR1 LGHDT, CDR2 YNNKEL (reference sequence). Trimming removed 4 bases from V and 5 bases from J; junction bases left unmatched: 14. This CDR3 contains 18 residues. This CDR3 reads CASSPSPRRGGFTGELFF. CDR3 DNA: TGTGCCAGCAGCCCCTCCCCGAGGCGGGGGGGCTTTACCGGGGAGCTGTTTTTT. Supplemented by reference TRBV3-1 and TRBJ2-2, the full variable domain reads DTAVSQTPKYLVTQMGNDKSIKCEQNLGHDTMYWYKQDSKKFLKIMFSYNNKELIINETVPNRFSPKSPDKAHLNLHINSLELGDSAVYFCASSPSPRRGGFTGELFFGEGSRLTVL.

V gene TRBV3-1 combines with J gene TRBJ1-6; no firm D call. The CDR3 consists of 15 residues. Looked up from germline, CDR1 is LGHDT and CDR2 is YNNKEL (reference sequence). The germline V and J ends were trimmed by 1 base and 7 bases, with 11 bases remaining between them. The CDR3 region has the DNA TGTGCCAGCAGCCAAGGGGCAGAAACAAATTCACCCCTCCACTTT. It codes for CASSQGAETNSPLHF.

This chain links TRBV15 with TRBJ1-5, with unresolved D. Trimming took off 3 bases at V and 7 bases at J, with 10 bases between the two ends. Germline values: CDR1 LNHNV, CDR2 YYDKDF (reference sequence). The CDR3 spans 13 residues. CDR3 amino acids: CATSRADGQPQHF. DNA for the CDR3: TGTGCCACCAGCAGGGCCGACGGCCAGCCCCAGCATTTT.

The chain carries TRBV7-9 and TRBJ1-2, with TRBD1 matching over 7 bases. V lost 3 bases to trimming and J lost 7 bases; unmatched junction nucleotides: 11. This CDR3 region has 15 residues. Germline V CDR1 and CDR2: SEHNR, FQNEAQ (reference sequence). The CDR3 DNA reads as TGTGCCAGCAGCTTCCCGTTGACAGGGTTCGGTGGCTACACCTTC. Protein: CASSFPLTGFGGYTF.

The CDR3 protein is CASSPAGGTGSYEQYF. The CDR3, as DNA: TGTGCCAGCAGCCCAGCGGGCGGGACAGGGTCCTACGAGCAGTACTTC. This chain uses TRBV7-9 with TRBJ2-7, with 9 bases aligning to TRBD1. J lost 1 base, V lost 5 bases, and 9 bases had no gene match. Looked up from germline, CDR1 is SEHNR and CDR2 is FQNEAQ (reference sequence). This CDR3 contains 16 residues.

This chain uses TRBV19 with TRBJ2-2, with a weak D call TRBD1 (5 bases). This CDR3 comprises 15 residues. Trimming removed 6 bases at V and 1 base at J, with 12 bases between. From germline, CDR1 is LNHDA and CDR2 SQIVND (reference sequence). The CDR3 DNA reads TGTGCCAGTAGAACGACAGAGATGAACACCGGGGAGCTGTTTTTT. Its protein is CASRTTEMNTGELFF.

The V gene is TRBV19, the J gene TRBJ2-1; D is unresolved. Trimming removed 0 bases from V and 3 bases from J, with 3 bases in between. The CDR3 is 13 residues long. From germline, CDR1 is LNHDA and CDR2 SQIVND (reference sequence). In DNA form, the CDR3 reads TGTGCCAGTAGTATAGACAGCTACAATGAGCAGTTCTTC. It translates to CASSIDSYNEQFF.

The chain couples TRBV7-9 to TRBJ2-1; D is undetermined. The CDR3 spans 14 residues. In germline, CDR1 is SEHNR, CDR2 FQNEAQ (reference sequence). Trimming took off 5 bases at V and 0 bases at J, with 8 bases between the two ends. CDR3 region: CASSPSTSYNEQFF. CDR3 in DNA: TGTGCCAGCAGCCCCTCAACCTCCTACAATGAGCAGTTCTTC.

The CDR3 spells CASSQVRVYNEQFF. DNA for the CDR3: TGTGCCAGCAGCCAAGTTCGGGTCTACAATGAGCAGTTCTTC. V is TRBV14 and J is TRBJ2-1; the D is unclear. V was trimmed by 1 base and J by 3 bases, leaving 7 bases between them. CDR3 length equals 14 residues. Germline CDR1 and CDR2: SGHDN and FVKESK.

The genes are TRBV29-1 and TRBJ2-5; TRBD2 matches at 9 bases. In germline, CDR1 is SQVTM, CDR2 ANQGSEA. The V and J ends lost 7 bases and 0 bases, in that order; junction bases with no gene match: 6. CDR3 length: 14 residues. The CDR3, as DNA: TGCAGCGGCCTAGCGGGGCTGTACCAAGAGACCCAGTACTTC. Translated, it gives CSGLAGLYQETQYF.

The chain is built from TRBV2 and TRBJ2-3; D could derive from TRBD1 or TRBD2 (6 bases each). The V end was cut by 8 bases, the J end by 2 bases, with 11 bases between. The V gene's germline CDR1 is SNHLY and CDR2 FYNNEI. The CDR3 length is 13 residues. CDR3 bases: TGTGCCAGCGGGGGGCTCCCCACAGATACGCAGTATTTT. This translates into CASGGLPTDTQYF.